This T cell receptor (beta chain) came from a study of T cell responses to AZD1222 COVID-19 vaccine. Study observations and caveats: Spike-specific TCR repertoires showed rising breadth and depth after two AZD1222 doses.

The table lists this clone with a few counts. Its antigen is as yet unknown. The repertoire was sequenced with immunoSEQ multiplex PCR; TCRdb's copy has only in-frame clones and lacks some. The table lists just over 80,000 clones, just under 90% of them singletons. The TCR was taken from an adult in good health. Sequenced material: peripheral blood, taken on day 0 of AZD1222 vaccination.

The CDR3 reads CASGLTEGIGTEAFF. Written as DNA, the CDR3 is TGTGCTAGTGGTCTAACTGAGGGTATCGGCACTGAAGCTTTCTTT. This rearrangement joins TRBV12-5 to TRBJ1-1, with unresolved D. The germline V gene encodes CDR1 LGHNT and CDR2 FRNRAP. V lost 5 bases to trimming and J lost 4 bases, with 17 bases between them. The CDR3 runs to 15 residues.